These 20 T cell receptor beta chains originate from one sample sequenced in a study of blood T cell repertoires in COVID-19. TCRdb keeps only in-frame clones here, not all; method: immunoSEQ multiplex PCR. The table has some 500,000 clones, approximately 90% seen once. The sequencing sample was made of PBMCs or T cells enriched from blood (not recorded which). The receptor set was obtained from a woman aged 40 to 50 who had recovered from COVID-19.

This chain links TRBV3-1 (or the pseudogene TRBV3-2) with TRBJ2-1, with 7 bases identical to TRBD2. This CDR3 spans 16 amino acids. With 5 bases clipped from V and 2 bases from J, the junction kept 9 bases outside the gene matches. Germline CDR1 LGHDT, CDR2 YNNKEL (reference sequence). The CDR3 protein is CASSKLLAIPYNEQFF. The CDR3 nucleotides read TGTGCCAGCAGCAAGTTACTAGCGATCCCCTACAATGAGCAGTTCTTC.

DNA for the CDR3: TGTGCCAGCAGCTTAGAAACAGGGTTGGCCTACGAGCAGTACTTC. This sequence encodes CASSLETGLAYEQYF. V usage is TRBV11-2 and J usage is TRBJ2-7; tentative D call: TRBD1 (6 bases). The V end was cut by 0 bases, the J end by 2 bases, with 11 bases between. This CDR3 contains 15 residues. Germline V gene data show CDR1 as SGHAT and CDR2 as FQNNGV.

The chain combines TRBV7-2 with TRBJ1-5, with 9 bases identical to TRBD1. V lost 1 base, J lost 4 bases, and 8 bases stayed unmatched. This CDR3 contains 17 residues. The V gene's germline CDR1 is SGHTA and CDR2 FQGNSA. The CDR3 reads CASSLGFGTGYNQPQHF. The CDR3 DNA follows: TGTGCCAGCAGCTTAGGTTTTGGGACAGGGTATAATCAGCCCCAGCATTTT.

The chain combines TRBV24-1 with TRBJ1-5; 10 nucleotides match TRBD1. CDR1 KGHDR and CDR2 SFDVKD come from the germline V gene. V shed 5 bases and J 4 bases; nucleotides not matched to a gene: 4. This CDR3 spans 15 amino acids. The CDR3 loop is CATSAGGQGNQPQHF. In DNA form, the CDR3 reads TGTGCCACCAGTGCAGGGGGACAGGGGAATCAGCCCCAGCATTTT.

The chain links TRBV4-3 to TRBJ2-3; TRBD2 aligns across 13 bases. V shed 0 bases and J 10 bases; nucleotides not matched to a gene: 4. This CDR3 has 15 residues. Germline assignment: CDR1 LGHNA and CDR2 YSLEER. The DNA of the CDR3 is TGCGCCAGCAGCCAAGAACTAGCGGGAGGGGCCCCGCAGTATTTT. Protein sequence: CASSQELAGGAPQYF.

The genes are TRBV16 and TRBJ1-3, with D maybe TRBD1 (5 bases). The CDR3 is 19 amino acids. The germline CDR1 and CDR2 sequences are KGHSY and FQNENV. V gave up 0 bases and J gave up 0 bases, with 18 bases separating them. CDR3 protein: CASSQSMKTELPSGNTIYF. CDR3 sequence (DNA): TGTGCCAGCAGCCAATCCATGAAGACAGAACTCCCCTCTGGAAACACCATATATTTT.

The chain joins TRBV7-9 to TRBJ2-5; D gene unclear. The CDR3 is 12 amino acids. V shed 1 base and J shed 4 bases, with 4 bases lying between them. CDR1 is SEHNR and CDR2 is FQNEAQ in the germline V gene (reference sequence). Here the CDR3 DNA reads TGTGCCAGCAGCTTAGATATAGAGACCCAGTACTTC. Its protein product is CASSLDIETQYF.

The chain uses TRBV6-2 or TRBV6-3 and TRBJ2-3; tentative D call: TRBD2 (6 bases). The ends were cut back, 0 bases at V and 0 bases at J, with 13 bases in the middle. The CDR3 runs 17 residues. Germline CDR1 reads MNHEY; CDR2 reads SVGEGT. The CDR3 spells CASSYSLVAVSTDTQYF. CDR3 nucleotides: TGTGCCAGCAGTTACTCGTTAGTAGCGGTTAGCACAGATACGCAGTATTTT.

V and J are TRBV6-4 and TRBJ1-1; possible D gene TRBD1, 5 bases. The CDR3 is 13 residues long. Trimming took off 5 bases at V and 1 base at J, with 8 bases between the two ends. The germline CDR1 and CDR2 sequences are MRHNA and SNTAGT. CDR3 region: CASSRQRNTEAFF. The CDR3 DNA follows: TGTGCCAGCAGTAGACAGAGGAACACTGAAGCTTTCTTT.

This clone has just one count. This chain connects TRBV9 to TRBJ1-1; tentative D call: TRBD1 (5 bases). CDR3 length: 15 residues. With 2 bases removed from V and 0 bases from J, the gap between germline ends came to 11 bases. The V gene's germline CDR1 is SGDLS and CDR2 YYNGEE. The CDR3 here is CASSVDSSMNTEAFF. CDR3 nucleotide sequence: TGTGCCAGCAGCGTCGACAGTTCCATGAACACTGAAGCTTTCTTT.

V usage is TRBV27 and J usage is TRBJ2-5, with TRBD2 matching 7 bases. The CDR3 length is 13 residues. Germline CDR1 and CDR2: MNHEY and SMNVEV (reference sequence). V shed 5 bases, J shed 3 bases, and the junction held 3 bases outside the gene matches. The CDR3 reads CASSRRGEETQYF. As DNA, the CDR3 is TGTGCCAGCAGTCGCCGGGGGGAAGAGACCCAGTACTTC.

CDR3 residues: CASRRTSGSSETQYF. CDR3 coding DNA: TGTGCCAGCAGGCGGACTAGCGGGAGCTCAGAGACCCAGTACTTC. This chain uses TRBV6-5 with TRBJ2-5; TRBD2 aligns across 13 bases. This CDR3 has 15 residues. J was trimmed by 4 bases and V by 6 bases; bases with no gene match: 5. Germline V gives CDR1 MNHEY, CDR2 SVGAGI.

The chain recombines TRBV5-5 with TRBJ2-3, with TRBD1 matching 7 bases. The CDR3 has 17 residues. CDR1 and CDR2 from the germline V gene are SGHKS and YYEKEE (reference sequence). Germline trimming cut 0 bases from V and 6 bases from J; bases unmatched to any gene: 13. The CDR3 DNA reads TGTGCCAGCAGCTTGGTTTTTGGACAGGTTAATTGGGATACGCAGTATTTT. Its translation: CASSLVFGQVNWDTQYF.

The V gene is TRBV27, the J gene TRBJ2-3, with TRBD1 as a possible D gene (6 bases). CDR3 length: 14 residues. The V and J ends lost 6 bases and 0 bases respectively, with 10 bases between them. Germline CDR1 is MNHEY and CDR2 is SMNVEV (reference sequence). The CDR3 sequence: CASSSTGSTDTQYF. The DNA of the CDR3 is TGTGCCAGCAGCTCAACAGGGAGCACAGATACGCAGTATTTT.

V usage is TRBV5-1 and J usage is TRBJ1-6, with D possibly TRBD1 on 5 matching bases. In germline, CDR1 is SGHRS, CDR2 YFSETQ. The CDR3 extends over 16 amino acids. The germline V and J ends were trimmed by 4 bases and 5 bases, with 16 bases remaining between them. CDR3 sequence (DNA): TGCGCCAGCAGCGTGGGGCAGGGTAGAAATAATTCACCCCTCCACTTT. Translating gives CASSVGQGRNNSPLHF. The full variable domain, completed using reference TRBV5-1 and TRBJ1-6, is KAGVTQTPRYLIKTRGQQVTLSCSPISGHRSVSWYQQTPGQGLQFLFEYFSETQRNKGNFPGRFSGRQFSNSRSEMNVSTLELGDSALYLCASSVGQGRNNSPLHFGNGTRLTVT.

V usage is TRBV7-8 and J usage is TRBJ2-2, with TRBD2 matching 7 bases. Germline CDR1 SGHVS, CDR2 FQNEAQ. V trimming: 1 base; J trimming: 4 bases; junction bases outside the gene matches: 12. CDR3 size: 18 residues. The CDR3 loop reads CASSLGIWLAEATGELFF. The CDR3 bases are TGTGCCAGCAGCTTAGGTATTTGGCTAGCGGAGGCCACCGGGGAGCTGTTTTTT.

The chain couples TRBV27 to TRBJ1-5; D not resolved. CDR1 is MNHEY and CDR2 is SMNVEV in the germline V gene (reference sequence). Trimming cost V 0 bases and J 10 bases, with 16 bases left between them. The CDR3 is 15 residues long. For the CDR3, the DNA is TGTGCCAGCAGTTTATCGACAACCCGTCTTACTCCCCAGCATTTT. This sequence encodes CASSLSTTRLTPQHF.

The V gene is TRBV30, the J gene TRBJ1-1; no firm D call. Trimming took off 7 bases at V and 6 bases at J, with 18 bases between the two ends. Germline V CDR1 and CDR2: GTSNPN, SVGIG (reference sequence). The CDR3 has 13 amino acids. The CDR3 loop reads CAYQVEVSAEAFF. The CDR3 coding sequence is TGTGCCTACCAAGTCGAGGTTTCGGCTGAAGCTTTCTTT. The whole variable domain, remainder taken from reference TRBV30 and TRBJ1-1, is SQTIHQWPATLVQPVGSPLSLECTVEGTSNPNLYWYRQAAGRGLQLLFYSVGIGQISSEVPQNLSASRPQDRQFILSSKKLLLSDSGFYLCAYQVEVSAEAFFGQGTRLTVV.

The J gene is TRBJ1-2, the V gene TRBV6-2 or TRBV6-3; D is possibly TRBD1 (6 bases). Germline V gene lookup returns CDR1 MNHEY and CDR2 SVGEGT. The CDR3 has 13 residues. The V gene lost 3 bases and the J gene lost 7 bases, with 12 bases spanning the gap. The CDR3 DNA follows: TGTGCCAGCAGTTATATCGGGGGGCTTGGCTACACCTTC. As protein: CASSYIGGLGYTF.

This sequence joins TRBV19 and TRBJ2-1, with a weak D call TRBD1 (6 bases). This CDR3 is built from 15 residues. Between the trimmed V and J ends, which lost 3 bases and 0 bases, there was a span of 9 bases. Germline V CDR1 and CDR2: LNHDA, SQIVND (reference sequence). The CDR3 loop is CASSMSDSSYNEQFF. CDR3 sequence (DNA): TGTGCCAGTAGTATGTCGGACAGCTCCTACAATGAGCAGTTCTTC.